The source of this TCR beta chain is a study of regulatory and conventional T cells in RAG deficiency. Study-wide results and limits: In Omenn syndrome, Treg and Tconv repertoires overlapped >85%.

A word on this clone: Its antigen is not known.

The assay was immunoSEQ multiplex PCR, and TCRdb's table has in-frame clones only and misses some. In the table there are tens of thousands of clones, roughly 96% of which are singletons. The CDR3 contains 14 residues. Germline CDR1 LNHDA, CDR2 SQIVND (reference sequence). The V and J ends lost 4 bases and 0 bases respectively, with 8 bases between them. Blood CD4+ CD25-low CD127-high conventional T cells supplied the genomic DNA template. This same sample was also part of a study on regulatory T cells. That work adds: Amplification used 52 TRBV primers and 13 TRBJ primers.

The rearrangement links TRBV19 to TRBJ2-3; no reliable D call. The sample comprised CD25- CD4+ T cells sorted from blood. The sequence derives from a human donor in good health. CDR3 residues: CASSTLVSTDTQYF. The CDR3 DNA reads TGTGCCAGTAGTACGCTAGTCAGCACAGATACGCAGTATTTT.